This T cell receptor beta chain was recorded in a study of blood T cell repertoires in COVID-19. Across the whole study: Specimens from acute and convalescent COVID-19 originated in the United States, Italy and Spain.

As to this clone: This CDR3 is also generated by other DNA sequences in the sample.

Original methodology: Reference gene primers were amplified, and this amplification served to estimate nucleated cell counts. Data came from immunoSEQ multiplex PCR; TCRdb stores just in-frame clones and leaves some out. V and J calls and clone size are copied from that table; D and trimming were computed from the DNA. The repertoire has 200,000 to 250,000 clones, 80% to 85% of them found once; the top ten carry 15% to 20%. Trimming took 0 bases from V and 4 from J, leaving 9 bases between them. Germline V gene sequence: CDR1 GTSNPN, CDR2 SVGIG (reference sequence). The length of the CDR3 is 13 residues.

The sequencing input was peripheral blood. The receptor was derived from a woman of 80 years or more with active or convalescent COVID-19. This chain connects TRBV30 to TRBJ1-2; D is unresolved. For the CDR3, the DNA is TGTGCCTGGAGTGTCGATCGGGGCTATGGCTACACCTTC. Translated, it gives CAWSVDRGYGYTF.